This T cell receptor (beta chain) came from a study of blood T cell repertoires in COVID-19 (dated by TCRdb to the early 2020s). Broadly, across the study: The collaborator samples originated in the United States, Italy and Spain and spanned the acute and convalescent phases of COVID-19. Where available, HLA class I and class II types were obtained from metadata supplied by the sample provider rather than from assay-based typing. The samples were drawn from the first 160 participants of the ongoing ImmuneRACE study and from roughly 1,300 subjects provided by 6 global collaborators. Subjects who had been exposed to COVID-19, were actively infected with it, or had recovered from it provided the deeply sampled blood TCRbeta repertoires that made up the dataset. The repertoires were made available in a free public database intended to serve as a resource for research on the immune response to SARS-CoV-2. Nearly every sample came with metadata listing a de-identified subject ID, COVID-19 status, age in years and sex. The material from the prospective study consisted of cDNA or gDNA derived from T cells, B-cell-depleted T cells, or PBMCs. Overall study outcomes, separate from this receptor: The amount of clinical and demographic metadata varied by source and participant and was provided uncurated.

The immunoSEQ Assay, a bias-controlled multiplex PCR, was used to amplify TCRbeta CDR3 regions from genomic DNA. The paper's processing steps were these. The number of nucleated cells in each sample was estimated by amplification of reference gene primers within the assay. To quantify the absolute abundance of each unique TCRbeta CDR3 rearrangement, sequence reads were collapsed and filtered. For each sample, productive Simpson clonality was calculated by taking the square root of Simpson's diversity index across productive rearrangements. TCRdb carries this immuneACCESS record with in-frame sequences only. Its versions omit some clonotypes, under half of them owing to an unresolved V gene in the studies checked, with the rest unexplained. From that table come the V and J calls and clone size; the DNA was used to work out D and trimming. Present in this sample are 120,000 to 150,000 clones, 87% of which were seen just once. The ten largest clones capture about 4.1% of the sample.

Participants in the prospective study were enrolled through a virtual design, were aged roughly 18 to 100 years, and lived in approximately 24 United States geographic areas. To assign participants to cohorts, the prospective study relied on clinical history that participants themselves reported in a screening survey and a study questionnaire. Exposed participants had been in contact, within 2 weeks of entering the study, with a person who had a PCR-confirmed or clinician-diagnosed case of COVID-19. In the prospective study, whole blood, serum and a nasopharyngeal or oropharyngeal swab were collected from each participant by mobile phlebotomists. Additional blood draws and questionnaires over an approximately two-month period could optionally be provided by prospective study participants. Before DNA extraction, prospective study blood samples were shipped either frozen or at room temperature. CDR1 and CDR2 were assigned from the germline V gene as SNHLY and FYNNEI. The germline ends are 3 bases apart after V is trimmed by 8 bases and J by 4 bases. The CDR3 measures 10 amino acids from cysteine to phenylalanine. The retained sequence is limited to the CDR3, 30 bases, with the frame set at the first base.

This clone was found once. The target of this receptor is not known. Per-base quality was not reported, and no clone a single base away is much larger than it. The TCR was taken from a woman in her 40s who had been exposed to COVID-19. The V and J genes are TRBV2 and TRBJ2-1; there is no confident call for the D gene. Input material: PBMCs or T cells enriched from blood (not recorded which). Read as DNA, the sequence is TGTGCCAGCCTTTACAATGAGCAGTTCTTC. It codes for CASLYNEQFF.